The 14 T cell receptor beta chains given below trace back to one sample, sequenced in a study of neurological immune-mediated disorders. One entry per CDR3 protein results from TCRdb running MiXCR on the 5' RACE reads. The top ten clones hold around 20% of a sample with 40,000 to 55,000 distinct CDR3 sequences, around 10% of them seen once. Sequencing was carried out using PBMCs. Receptors were obtained from a woman aged 40 to 50 with HTLV-1-associated myelopathy (HAM/TSP).

Concerning this clonotype: A read error is likely, as this CDR3 ends without the conserved phenylalanine or tryptophan. The DNA is left out, because the CDR3 cannot be placed on it with certainty; the CDR3 is given as TCRdb lists it. The rearrangement links TRBV5-1 to TRBJ2-1; the D segment call TRBD1 is taken from the table without a DNA check. Germline V gene sequence: CDR1 SGHRS, CDR2 YFSETQ. The CDR3 sequence runs 15 residues, both termini included. Here the CDR3 reads CASSLGGQGYNEQIL.

This clonotype was recorded at least ten times. The CDR3 here is CASSLRTGDFYEQYF. In DNA form, the CDR3 reads TGTGCCAGCAGCCTAAGGACAGGGGACTTCTACGAGCAGTACTTC. This rearrangement joins TRBV7-6 to TRBJ2-7, with 9 bases that match TRBD1. Per germline, CDR1 SGHVS and CDR2 FNYEAQ. The CDR3 is 15 amino acids. Unmatched junction bases numbered 8, after V lost 5 bases and J lost 3 bases.

This clonotype was seen at least ten times. The V gene is TRBV9, the J gene TRBJ2-3; the match to TRBD2 covers 12 bases. CDR3 length equals 18 residues. The V gene end was trimmed by 3 bases and the J gene end by 5 bases; junction bases not matched to a gene: 13. Germline V lookup: CDR1 SGDLS, CDR2 YYNGEE. CDR3 DNA: TGTGCCAGCAGCGCTTCGACTAGCGGGGGATATAAAGGAGATACGCAGTATTTT. It is translated as CASSASTSGGYKGDTQYF.

This clonotype was counted many times. The J gene is TRBJ2-5, the V gene TRBV5-5; 7 bases line up with TRBD2. CDR1 and CDR2 (germline): SGHKS, YYEKEE (reference sequence). The CDR3 is 16 residues long. J was trimmed by 7 bases and V by 2 bases; bases with no gene match: 14. The CDR3 DNA follows: TGTGCCAGCAGCTTTTTCGTGGGTCTAGCGGACCGGACCCAGTACTTC. Encoded protein: CASSFFVGLADRTQYF.

There are many counts of this clonotype. CDR3 amino acids: CASSQVWAGETQYF. The CDR3 bases are TGCGCCAGCAGCCAAGTCTGGGCGGGCGAGACCCAGTACTTC. The chain is built from TRBV4-3 and TRBJ2-5; D possibly corresponds to TRBD2 (5 bases). The CDR3 runs to 14 residues. V was pared by 1 base and J by 5 bases, with 11 bases between. Germline lookup yields CDR1 LGHNA and CDR2 YSLEER.

The sample holds a few counts of this clonotype. V is TRBV6-6 and J is TRBJ2-2; 9 bases match TRBD2. J was trimmed by 7 bases and V by 4 bases; bases with no gene match: 10. Germline V gives CDR1 MNHNY, CDR2 SVGAGI (reference sequence). The CDR3 has 16 residues. The CDR3 spells CASSWGGGAVGGELFF. In nucleotides, the CDR3 is TGTGCCAGCAGTTGGGGCGGGGGGGCTGTTGGCGGGGAGCTGTTTTTT.

This clonotype was seen repeatedly, ten times or more. The chain joins TRBV5-1 to TRBJ2-5; D unclear. The CDR3 length is 14 residues. Trimming took 0 bases from V and 1 from J, leaving 7 bases between them. Looked up from germline, CDR1 is SGHRS and CDR2 is YFSETQ. CDR3 DNA: TGCGCCAGCAGCTTGGCGCCAGTCCAAGAGACCCAGTACTTC. This codes for CASSLAPVQETQYF.

This clonotype was recorded at least ten times. This chain joins TRBV14 and TRBJ1-2; perhaps TRBD1 as D (5 bases). The CDR3 covers 15 residues. Trimming stripped 4 bases from V and 3 bases from J, with 15 bases between. Germline V gene data show CDR1 as SGHDN and CDR2 as FVKESK. The CDR3 DNA reads as TGTGCCAGCAGCCGCCTGGGAGAGGGGTACTATGGCTACACCTTC. Protein: CASSRLGEGYYGYTF.

This clonotype was picked up a small number of times. The junction and the germline gene differ at one end; a read error may be behind it. The gene calls are TRBV7-9 and TRBJ2-3; TRBD1 agrees at 10 bases. CDR3 size: 15 residues. In germline, CDR1 is SEHNR, CDR2 FQNEAQ (reference sequence). The CDR3 region has the DNA TGTGCCAACAGCCAAGACAGGGGGCGAACAGATACGCAGTATTTT. It specifies CANSQDRGRTDTQYF.

Ten or more counts support this clonotype. The chain combines TRBV3-1 with TRBJ1-2, with 9 bases fitting TRBD1. The CDR3 is 15 amino acids. Germline CDR1 and CDR2: LGHDT and YNNKEL (reference sequence). After removal of 3 bases from V and 7 bases from J, the junction contained 9 bases not matched to a gene. As DNA, the CDR3 is TGTGCCAGCAGCCAGACAAACAGGGGGCGCGTTGGCTACACCTTC. The encoded protein is CASSQTNRGRVGYTF.

This clonotype was detected only a few times. This chain's CDR3 is CASSHGGSGGPKRYEQYF. The CDR3 region has the DNA TGTGCCAGCAGCCACGGGGGCAGCGGGGGGCCAAAACGCTACGAGCAGTACTTC. The genes are TRBV3-1 and TRBJ2-7; 9 nucleotides align to TRBD2. This CDR3 is built from 18 residues. CDR1 is LGHDT, CDR2 YNNKEL, per germline (reference sequence). The trim removed 3 bases at V and 3 bases at J, leaving 15 bases unmatched.

This clonotype was picked up a small number of times. This rearrangement joins TRBV11-3 to TRBJ2-1; 10 positions match TRBD2. The CDR3 has 16 residues. Germline V CDR1 and CDR2: SGHNT, YENEEA. J was trimmed by 4 bases and V by 1 base; bases with no gene match: 4. The CDR3 spells CASSLGTSGVYNEQFF. The DNA for the CDR3 is TGTGCCAGCAGCTTAGGCACTAGCGGGGTATACAATGAGCAGTTCTTC.

This clonotype was seen many times. This chain links TRBV7-8 with TRBJ1-5, with a tentative D call TRBD1 (5 bases). Germline-derived CDR1 and CDR2 are SGHVS and FQNEAQ. V was shortened by 0 bases and J by 5 bases, with 8 bases between the two germline ends. The CDR3 runs 14 residues. The CDR3 sequence is CASSLARGDQPQHF. As DNA, the CDR3 is TGTGCCAGCAGCTTAGCGCGGGGGGATCAGCCCCAGCATTTT.

This clonotype was observed at least ten times. The rearrangement links TRBV10-3 to TRBJ2-7; D is possibly TRBD1 (6 bases). V lost 3 bases and J lost 3, with 12 bases in between. Germline-derived CDR1 and CDR2 are ENHRY and SYGVKD. This CDR3 region has 14 residues. In nucleotides, the CDR3 is TGTGCCATCAGTGATCCACAGGGAAACTACGAGCAGTACTTC. This codes for CAISDPQGNYEQYF.